This entry features one T cell receptor (beta chain) sequence. Its antigen remains unknown. The CDR3 spans 13 residues. V was shortened by 3 bases and J by 5 bases, with 11 bases between the two germline ends. Germline values: CDR1 GTSNPN, CDR2 SVGIG (reference sequence). Sequenced by immunoSEQ multiplex PCR; TCRdb stores in-frame clones only, minus some. The sample lists 14,000 to 15,000 clones; 75% to 85% were seen once. This entry comes from a study of tumor-infiltrating lymphocytes in localized non-small cell lung cancer. Overall study: Tumor tissue and non-adjacent uninvolved lung came from each patient. Findings of the study overall: IM1 and IM2 tumors showed no difference in T-cell fraction.

The J gene is TRBJ1-5, the V gene TRBV30; D not certain. The receptor comes from a human donor with non-small cell lung cancer. The material sequenced was lung tumor tissue. The chain's CDR3 is CAWSGEGYQPQHF. CDR3 nucleotide sequence: TGTGCCTGGAGCGGGGAAGGGTATCAGCCCCAGCATTTT.